This T cell receptor beta chain was sequenced in a study of EBV T-cell therapy then PD-1 blockade in nasopharyngeal carcinoma. The CDR3 totals 15 residues. Trimming stripped 1 base from V and 0 bases from J, with 7 bases between. Per the germline V gene, CDR1 is SGHTA and CDR2 is FQGNSA. The table came from immunoSEQ multiplex PCR; TCRdb's copy has only in-frame clones and leaves some out. The sample carries 22,000 or so clones, about four fifths recorded once. Treatment here: AdE1-LMPpoly-expanded autologous EBV-specific T-cell therapy followed by anti-PD-1 nivolumab. As concerns this clone: Its target is unknown.

The rearrangement uses TRBV7-2 and TRBJ1-5; D gene ambiguous. This receptor was obtained from a middle-aged man with nasopharyngeal carcinoma. Sequenced material: CD8+ T cells from blood, taken at day -245 from a patient whose treatment included autologous EBV-specific T cells and nivolumab. DNA of the CDR3: TGTGCCAGCAGCTTAGGACGCTATAGCAATCAGCCCCAGCATTTT. Its translation: CASSLGRYSNQPQHF.